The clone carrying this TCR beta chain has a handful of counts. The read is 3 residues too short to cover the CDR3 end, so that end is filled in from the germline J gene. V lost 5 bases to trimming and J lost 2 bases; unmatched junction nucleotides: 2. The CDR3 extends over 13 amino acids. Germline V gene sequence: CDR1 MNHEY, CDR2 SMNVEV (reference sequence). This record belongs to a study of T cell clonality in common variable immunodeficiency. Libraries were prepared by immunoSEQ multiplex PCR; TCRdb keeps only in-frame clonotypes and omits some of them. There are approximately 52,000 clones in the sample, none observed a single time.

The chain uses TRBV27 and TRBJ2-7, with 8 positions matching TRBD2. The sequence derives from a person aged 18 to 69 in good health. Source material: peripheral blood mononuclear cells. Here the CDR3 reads CASSISGAYEQYF. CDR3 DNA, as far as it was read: TGTGCCAGCAGTATTAGCGGGGCCTACGAG.